The clone carrying this T cell receptor (beta chain) has just a few counts. Its specificity is not known. This specimen comes from a study of chemoradiotherapy in HPV16-positive cancers. Assay used: immunoSEQ multiplex PCR; TCRdb lists only in-frame clones, some missing. Among around 15,000 clones, under 80% were seen once, and the ten largest hold around 1.2%. Study observations and caveats: Candidate HPV-specific clones and E7-related TCR motifs grew in tumor during treatment.

The J segment lost 5 bases and the V segment lost 2 bases, leaving 5 bases of the junction unmatched. The germline CDR1 and CDR2 sequences are SGDLS and YYNGEE. This CDR3 has 14 amino acids. The source of this sequence is a human donor with HPV-associated anogenital cancer. The material was obtained from a patient who underwent chemoradiotherapy. This chain connects TRBV9 to TRBJ1-1, with 8 bases identical to TRBD1. This CDR3 is CASSVGDRGTEAFF. The CDR3 coding sequence is TGTGCCAGCAGCGTTGGCGACAGGGGTACTGAAGCTTTCTTT. Looking up the rest from reference TRBV9 and TRBJ1-1 gives the full variable domain: DSGVTQTPKHLITATGQRVTLRCSPRSGDLSVYWYQQSLDQGLQFLIQYYNGEERAKGNILERFSAQQFPDLHSELNLSSLELGDSALYFCASSVGDRGTEAFFGQGTRLTVV.